The 10 T cell receptor beta chains presented below share a single source sample, sequenced in a study of a mutant IDH1 vaccine in newly diagnosed glioma. Profiling relied on immunoSEQ multiplex PCR, and the TCRdb table lists in-frame clones only, not all of them. The sample carries 77,000 or so clones, 81% recorded once. Time point reported: week 47, end of study. What each vaccine dose contained was 300 ug of mutant IDH1 20-mer peptide, accompanied by topical imiquimod. These TCRs' antigens remain unknown. The material sequenced was PBMCs, taken from a glioma patient whose treatment included an IDH1 peptide vaccine. The source of these receptors is a man aged 40-50 years with glioma.

The chain carries TRBV2 and TRBJ2-1; no clear D gene. Trimming stripped 3 bases from V and 10 bases from J, with 4 bases between. This CDR3 has 10 residues. The germline gives CDR1 SNHLY, CDR2 FYNNEI. The CDR3 DNA follows: TGTGCCAGCAGTGAGGGGGAGCAGTTCTTC. Its translation is CASSEGEQFF.

The V call is TRBV9, the J call TRBJ1-4; D gene uncertain. The V and J ends lost 0 bases and 5 bases respectively, with 11 bases between them. The length of the CDR3 is 15 residues. Germline V gene data show CDR1 as SGDLS and CDR2 as YYNGEE. The CDR3 here is CASSVATLGNEKLFF. The CDR3 nucleotides are TGTGCCAGCAGCGTAGCAACCCTCGGAAATGAAAAACTGTTTTTT. Drawing the rest from reference TRBV9 and TRBJ1-4, the complete variable domain is DSGVTQTPKHLITATGQRVTLRCSPRSGDLSVYWYQQSLDQGLQFLIQYYNGEERAKGNILERFSAQQFPDLHSELNLSSLELGDSALYFCASSVATLGNEKLFFGSGTQLSVL.

This clone is medium-sized by share. The V and J genes are TRBV7-9 and TRBJ1-6, with 7 bases aligning to TRBD1. V shed 3 bases and J 0 bases; nucleotides not matched to a gene: 8. The V gene's germline CDR1 is SEHNR and CDR2 FQNEAQ (reference sequence). CDR3 length: 18 amino acids. The CDR3 reads CASSLYPGQSSYNSPLHF. CDR3 coding DNA: TGTGCCAGCAGCTTGTATCCGGGACAGAGCTCCTATAATTCACCCCTCCACTTT.

The V gene is TRBV9, the J gene TRBJ2-5, with D possibly being TRBD1 or TRBD2 (5 bases each). CDR3 length equals 13 residues. Germline values: CDR1 SGDLS, CDR2 YYNGEE. V was cut by 1 base and J by 4 bases, with 8 bases left in between. The CDR3 here is CASSVKRGETQYF. The CDR3 DNA follows: TGTGCCAGCAGCGTAAAGAGGGGAGAGACCCAGTACTTC.

This clone was observed many times. J is TRBJ1-1 and V is TRBV11-2; a weak D match, TRBD1 (6 bases). CDR3 length: 14 residues. Germline CDR1 SGHAT, CDR2 FQNNGV. Trimming removed 1 base from V and 6 bases from J, with 12 bases in between. The CDR3 region has the DNA TGTGCCAGCAGCTTAGCCCCACAGGGCGCTGAAGCTTTCTTT. Its protein is CASSLAPQGAEAFF. Filled out from reference TRBV11-2 and TRBJ1-1, the complete variable domain reads EAGVAQSPRYKIIEKRQSVAFWCNPISGHATLYWYQQILGQGPKLLIQFQNNGVVDDSQLPKDRFSAERLKGVDSTLKIQPAKLEDSAVYLCASSLAPQGAEAFFGQGTRLTVV.

This clone was seen more than once but under ten times. The V gene is TRBV7-6, the J gene TRBJ1-1; D remains ambiguous. With 1 base removed from V and 4 bases from J, the gap between germline ends came to 1 base. This CDR3 is built from 11 residues. The V gene's germline CDR1 is SGHVS and CDR2 FNYEAQ. The CDR3 region has the DNA TGTGCCAGCAGCTTAGGCACTGAAGCTTTCTTT. Protein product: CASSLGTEAFF.

This clone was recorded once. One end of the junction does not line up with germline, which may come from a read error. V is TRBV7-7 and J is TRBJ2-2; D unresolved. The CDR3 runs to 15 residues. Germline V lookup: CDR1 SSHAT, CDR2 FNYEAQ (reference sequence). Here the CDR3 reads CASSLGLEPTGELFF. CDR3 sequence (DNA): TGTGCTAGCAGCTTAGGATTAGAACCCACCGGGGAGCTGTTTTTT.

The chain links TRBV7-9 to TRBJ1-2; D not resolved. The V gene's germline CDR1 is SEHNR and CDR2 FQNEAQ (reference sequence). Trimming took off 1 base at V and 1 base at J, with 10 bases between the two ends. This CDR3 has 15 amino acids. CDR3 in DNA: TGTGCCAGCAGCTTAGGGGCTTTCCTTAACTATGGCTACACCTTC. This gives the protein CASSLGAFLNYGYTF.

This rearrangement joins TRBV2 to TRBJ2-5; D might be TRBD1 (5 bases). Germline lookup yields CDR1 SNHLY and CDR2 FYNNEI. Between the trimmed V and J ends, which lost 1 base and 7 bases, there was a span of 13 bases. This CDR3 is built from 14 residues. CDR3 nucleotide sequence: TGTGCCAGCAGTGAAGAGTCGAGCAGGGTGACCCAGTACTTC. It encodes CASSEESSRVTQYF.

The chain has TRBV5-4 and TRBJ2-5; 13 nucleotides line up with TRBD2. Germline CDR1 and CDR2: SGHNT and YYREEE (reference sequence). The CDR3 loop spans 15 amino acids. The V segment lost 4 bases and the J segment 2 bases; nucleotides outside the gene matches: 2. As DNA, the CDR3 is TGTGCCAGCAGCCCGGGACTAGCGGGGCAAGAGACCCAGTACTTC. Its protein is CASSPGLAGQETQYF. The full variable domain, with the rest looked up from reference TRBV5-4 and TRBJ2-5, is ETGVTQSPTHLIKTRGQQVTLRCSSQSGHNTVSWYQQALGQGPQFIFQYYREEENGRGNFPPRFSGLQFPNYSSELNVNALELDDSALYLCASSPGLAGQETQYFGPGTRLLVL.